This record covers a single T cell receptor beta chain. Its antigen is currently unknown. These data originate in a study of graft-versus-host responses after intestinal transplantation. Here immunoSEQ multiplex PCR was the method, and the copy in TCRdb shows in-frame clones only, minus some. The sample has over 100,000 clones, 85% to 95% seen once. The source material was unstimulated CD8+ T cells sorted from spleen or lymph node cells, sampled before intestinal transplant. This sequence was found in a human donor who received an intestinal transplant.

CDR3 loop: CASSASGTALTDTQYF. The CDR3 nucleotides read TGTGCCAGCAGCGCCTCCGGGACAGCACTCACAGATACGCAGTATTTT. V is TRBV9 and J is TRBJ2-3; 7 bases map to TRBD1. This CDR3 spans 16 amino acids. Germline V lookup: CDR1 SGDLS, CDR2 YYNGEE. With V trimmed by 3 bases and J by 2 bases, 9 bases remained unmatched.